These T cell receptor beta chains were read from a single sample in a study of identical twins. A single record per CDR3 protein comes from TCRdb applying MiXCR to the 5' RACE reads. The sample records approximately 230,000 distinct CDR3 sequences, 6.5% being singletons. These data also featured in a second study, about T cells expressing NK-cell markers.

Material: CD8+ T cells sorted from blood. These receptors were taken from a woman younger than 35 in good health. CDR3s include the opening cysteine and the closing phenylalanine or tryptophan. The D gene is left open where the match is weak. Expanded clones get a size class; other rows say once, few or many, or leave the size out.

abundance	d_gene	v_gene	j_gene	CDR3nt	CDR3aa
-	-	TRBV7-3	TRBJ2-3	TGTGCCAGCAGCTTAATTGGCCAGGTGGGGGATACGCAGTATTTT	CASSLIGQVGDTQYF
-	TRBD2	TRBV2	TRBJ2-3	TGTGCCAGCAGTCGGACGGGGGGGAGCACAGATACGCAGTATTTT	CASSRTGGSTDTQYF
-	TRBD1	TRBV12-3/TRBV12-4	TRBJ2-2	TGTGCCTCCTGGGACAGAGCGAACACCGGGGAGCTGTTTTTT	CASWDRANTGELFF
few	-	TRBV2	TRBJ2-3	TGTGCCAGCAGTCCAAAAAAAACAAAACGCACAGATACGCAGTATTTT	CASSPKKTKRTDTQYF
many	-	TRBV20-1	TRBJ2-7	TGCAGTGCTAGAGCCTTCGACGTAACCTACGAGCAGTACTTC	CSARAFDVTYEQYF
-	TRBD2	TRBV4-3	TRBJ2-1	TGCGCCAGCAGCCAAGAATCGGGCGGGAGAGCTTACTATGAGCAGTTCTTC	CASSQESGGRAYYEQFF
-	-	TRBV6-5	TRBJ2-6	TGTGCCAGCAGTTACGGGCTAGGGGGCTCTGGGGCCAACGTCCTGACTTTC	CASSYGLGGSGANVLTF
-	-	TRBV2	TRBJ1-1	TGTGCCAGCAGTGAATCCCTGGGCAGGGCGGTCACTGAAGCTTTCTTT	CASSESLGRAVTEAFF
-	-	TRBV2	TRBJ2-2	TGTGCCAGCATGAGCCCTACTAGCAAGGTCACCGGGGAGCTGTTTTTT	CASMSPTSKVTGELFF
-	TRBD2	TRBV6-4	TRBJ2-3	TGTGCCAGCAGCTTATCCCTAGCGGGGGGTACCACAGATACGCAGTATTTT	CASSLSLAGGTTDTQYF
many	TRBD1	TRBV7-8	TRBJ2-1	TGTGCCAGCAGCCCAGGGACAGGGGCTGTGGATGAGCAGTTCTTC	CASSPGTGAVDEQFF
many	-	TRBV2	TRBJ2-3	TGTGCCAGCAGTCGAAGCCTCAGGGGGGCAGATACGCAGTATTTT	CASSRSLRGADTQYF
few	-	TRBV20-1	TRBJ2-7	TGCAGTGCGGGGGGCGGGACCCTCGGAAACGAGCAGTACTTC	CSAGGGTLGNEQYF
-	TRBD2	TRBV7-6	TRBJ2-3	TGTGCCAGCAGCCCTGTACTAGCGGGAGTGCGGCGTTTGGGCACAGATACGCAGTATTTT	CASSPVLAGVRRLGTDTQYF
many	-	TRBV5-1	TRBJ2-4	TGCGCCAGCAGCCACACTGGGGAGATTGGAAACATTCAGTACTTC	CASSHTGEIGNIQYF
few	-	TRBV5-6	TRBJ2-2	TGTGCCAGCGGACCGGGGGGCTCCGGGGAGCTGTTTTTT	CASGPGGSGELFF
few	-	TRBV7-9	TRBJ1-1	TGTGCCAGCAGCTTAGTGAGGGACCTGAACACTGAAGCTTTCTTT	CASSLVRDLNTEAFF
many	TRBD2	TRBV12-3/TRBV12-4	TRBJ2-1	TGTGCCAGCTCGAGCGGGGGGGTTTTCTATGAGCAGTTCTTC	CASSSGGVFYEQFF
-	-	TRBV4-1	TRBJ2-3	TGCGCCAGCAGCCAGGGGGAGCGGCACACAGATACGCAGTATTTT	CASSQGERHTDTQYF
medium-sized	TRBD2	TRBV10-1	TRBJ2-7	TGCGCCAGCAGTGAGGAGTCTAGCGGGGAGGGTTACGAGCAGTACTTC	CASSEESSGEGYEQYF
-	-	TRBV9	TRBJ2-3	TGTGCCAGCAGCTCCCTTCAGTTGGCAGATACGCAGTATTTT	CASSSLQLADTQYF
-	-	TRBV14	TRBJ2-1	TGTGCCAGCGGGTTGGGGGAGCAGTTCTTC	CASGLGEQFF
-	-	TRBV19	TRBJ2-7	TGTGCCAGTAGTATAGGGACCAAATACGAGCAGTACTTC	CASSIGTKYEQYF
-	-	TRBV7-9	TRBJ2-1	TGTGCCAGCAGCTCACCCGGGACCGACTACAATGAGCAGTTCTTC	CASSSPGTDYNEQFF
-	TRBD1	TRBV20-1	TRBJ2-5	TGCAGTGCTAGAGATCGGGACAGGGTTGAGACCCAGTACTTC	CSARDRDRVETQYF
many	-	TRBV7-8	TRBJ1-6	TGTGCCAGCAGCGCACAGGGCAAGAGGAATTCACCCCTCCACTTT	CASSAQGKRNSPLHF
-	-	TRBV7-7	TRBJ2-7	TGTGCCAGCAGCTTAGGGTCCGGGAGCTCCTACGAGCAGTACTTC	CASSLGSGSSYEQYF
-	-	TRBV20-1	TRBJ2-7	TGCAGTGCTAGAGCCTTACTTACTCGGGACCAAGAAGACTTC	CSARALLTRDQEDF
many	-	TRBV5-5	TRBJ2-7	TGTGCCAGCAGCTTGTGGGACTCCTACGAGCAGTACTTC	CASSLWDSYEQYF
many	-	TRBV10-3	TRBJ2-7	TGTGCCATCAGCCTCCGACCCTACGAGCAGTACTTC	CAISLRPYEQYF
-	TRBD1	TRBV5-1	TRBJ1-2	TGCGCCAGCAGCCCCCGGGACAGGGGGTCCGCCGGGTATGGCTACACCTTC	CASSPRDRGSAGYGYTF
few	-	TRBV27	TRBJ1-2	TGTGCCAGCAGTTTCCTTGGAGAGGAGGGCTACACCTTC	CASSFLGEEGYTF
-	-	TRBV4-3	TRBJ2-1	TGCGCCAGCAGCCAAACCCCGGGGAATGAGCAGTTCTTC	CASSQTPGNEQFF
-	TRBD1	TRBV25-1	TRBJ2-5	TGTGCCAGCAGTGAGCCCGGGACAGCACAAGAGACCCAGTACTTC	CASSEPGTAQETQYF
-	-	TRBV19	TRBJ2-2	TGTGCCAGTAGTAGAACAGGGTACACCGGGGAGCTGTTTTTT	CASSRTGYTGELFF
-	TRBD1	TRBV9	TRBJ2-3	TGTGCCAGCAGCCCCCCGACAGGGTCGGCGGATACGCAGTATTTT	CASSPPTGSADTQYF
many	-	TRBV29-1	TRBJ1-1	TGCAGCGTTGTCGGAAATTTACCTGAAGCTTTCTTT	CSVVGNLPEAFF
few	TRBD2	TRBV30	TRBJ2-1	TGTGCCTGGAGTACGGGAGGGAGCTCCTACAATGAGCAGTTCTTC	CAWSTGGSSYNEQFF
-	-	TRBV12-3/TRBV12-4	TRBJ1-2	TGTGCCAGCAGTTACATTCGGGCGGGCTATGGCTACACCTTC	CASSYIRAGYGYTF
-	TRBD1	TRBV7-2	TRBJ2-5	TGTGCCAGCGCCGACAGGGGGTATTACCAAGAGACCCAGTACTTC	CASADRGYYQETQYF
few	TRBD2	TRBV5-1	TRBJ2-5	TGCGCCAGCAGCGGAGAGGCGGGAGGGATGGAGACCCAGTACTTC	CASSGEAGGMETQYF
many	-	TRBV7-9	TRBJ2-2	TGTGCCAGCAGCCCTCAGCCCGGGGAGCTGTTTTTT	CASSPQPGELFF
few	TRBD2	TRBV2	TRBJ2-1	TGTGCCAGCAGTGAAGGAGGGAGGGGGCAGTTCTTC	CASSEGGRGQFF
-	TRBD2	TRBV10-2	TRBJ2-5	TGCGCCAGCAGTGATCCAGCGGGGGTAGGAGAGACCCAGTACTTC	CASSDPAGVGETQYF
-	-	TRBV6-2/TRBV6-3	TRBJ2-2	TGTGCCAGCACCCGGGGGACCGGGGAGCTGTTTTTT	CASTRGTGELFF
few	-	TRBV12-3/TRBV12-4	TRBJ1-1	TGTGCCAGCAGTCCAGGACAGCCTGAAGCTTTCTTT	CASSPGQPEAFF
few	-	TRBV6-5	TRBJ1-2	TGTGCCAGCAGTTACGGGAAGAGTGTTGGCTACACCTTC	CASSYGKSVGYTF
many	-	TRBV7-8	TRBJ2-7	TGTGCCAGCAGCCACACAGGCGAGAGCTCCTACGAGCAGTACTTC	CASSHTGESSYEQYF
few	-	TRBV12-3/TRBV12-4	TRBJ2-7	TGTGCCAGCACCTCTAGCGTGCAGTTACCTTACGAGCAGTACTTC	CASTSSVQLPYEQYF
many	-	TRBV14	TRBJ2-7	TGTGCCAGCAGCCCTCGACTGGGCGAGCAGTACTTC	CASSPRLGEQYF
many	-	TRBV12-3/TRBV12-4	TRBJ2-3	TGTGCCAGCACGAGGACTTCCACAGATACGCAGTATTTT	CASTRTSTDTQYF
-	-	TRBV7-9	TRBJ2-7	TGTGCCAGCAGCTTCCAAACCCGAGAATCCTACGAGCAGTACTTC	CASSFQTRESYEQYF
many	TRBD1	TRBV5-1	TRBJ1-6	TGCGCCAGCAGCCCCGACAGGGTTGGTAATTCACCCCTCCACTTT	CASSPDRVGNSPLHF
many	-	TRBV4-1	TRBJ2-1	TGCGCCAGCAGCCAAAACGCTAGAAATGAGCAGTTCTTC	CASSQNARNEQFF
-	-	TRBV9	TRBJ2-1	TGTGCCAGCAGCGGGGACCGAGCCTACAATGAGCAGTTCTTC	CASSGDRAYNEQFF
-	-	TRBV3-1	TRBJ2-1	TGTGCCAGCAGCCAAGATAACCCCCGCTCCTACAATGAGCAGTTCTTC	CASSQDNPRSYNEQFF
-	-	TRBV6-2/TRBV6-3	TRBJ1-6	TGTGCCAGCAGTTCCCACAGGGCTGACCTCCACTTT	CASSSHRADLHF